This entry concerns a single TCR beta chain. What it binds is unknown. As for treatment: roughly 11-day PBMC culture with coronavirus spike peptide pools or control peptides (ViraFEST assay). The data derive from a study of vaccination and CD4 T cells after COVID-19. Overall study: With a range of 35 to 161, the median interval from diagnosis to drawing post-COVID samples was 100 to 110 days.

The assay that was used to sequence DNA from cultured CD4+ T cells was the Oncomine TCR Beta short-read assay. TCRdb used MiXCR to reprocess the PCR reads, holding one entry per CDR3 protein. The sample has approximately 19,000 distinct CDR3 sequences, about three quarters seen once. This CDR3 is 12 amino acids long. V lost 5 bases, J lost 6 bases, and 8 bases lay in between. Germline V gene data show CDR1 as DFQATT and CDR2 as SNEGSKA (reference sequence). The origin of this receptor is a human donor who received a COVID-19 vaccine. The input for sequencing was CD4+ T cells from blood, cultured in vitro, taken after SARS-CoV-2 vaccination. This chain joins TRBV20-1 and TRBJ1-6; D is unresolved. The CDR3 reads CSALISNSPLHF. CDR3 nucleotides: TGCAGTGCTCTAATTTCTAATTCACCCCTCCACTTT.